This T cell receptor beta chain comes out of a study of CD8+ T cells in alopecia areata. General study points: Against the mouse data, patients shared TCRs less clearly, possibly for HLA reasons.

For this clone: Its antigen remains unidentified.

It was cDNA, reverse transcribed from extracted RNA, that served as the sequencing template. The method was immunoSEQ multiplex PCR; TCRdb's version includes in-frame clones alone and lacks a portion of them. The table includes 110,000 or so clones, 50% to 70% detected once. Alopecia areata patients provided lesional scalp punch biopsies and peripheral blood, both collected for the study. CD4+ and CD8+ T cells were sorted from PBMCs stained for CD3, CD4 and CD8. The source material was NKG2D-low CD8+ T cells sorted from blood. This clonotype was obtained from a human donor with alopecia areata.

CDR3 protein: CASSSVGTEYGYTF. The CDR3 DNA reads as TGTGCCAGCAGCTCAGTGGGGACAGAGTATGGCTACACCTTC. The J gene is TRBJ1-2, the V gene TRBV7-9; 7 bases match TRBD1. Losses at the gene ends were 4 bases for V and 5 bases for J; bases not matched to a gene: 7. Looked up from germline, CDR1 is SEHNR and CDR2 is FQNEAQ (reference sequence). The CDR3 runs 14 residues.